This TCR beta chain was documented in a study of blood T cell repertoires in COVID-19. The participants were between roughly 18 and 100 years old and came from roughly 24 US areas. The study assigned cohorts using participant-reported clinical history. Symptom resolution, clearance, or two negative PCRs marked donors in Cohort 3 as recovered. Germline loops: CDR1 MGHRA, CDR2 YSYEKL. V was clipped by 2 bases and J by 4 bases, with 17 bases between them. The CDR3 length is 16 residues. This clone has only a few counts. The method was immunoSEQ multiplex PCR; TCRdb's version includes in-frame clones alone and lacks a portion of them. In the table there are some 400,000 clones, about 89% of which are singletons.

This receptor was identified in a man aged 25 to 40 who had recovered from COVID-19. The chain has TRBV4-1 and TRBJ1-2; D is perhaps TRBD1 (6 bases). Sequenced input: PBMCs or T cells enriched from blood (not recorded which). CDR3 amino acids: CASSQRGNAVSYGYTF. CDR3 bases: TGCGCCAGCAGCCAAAGGGGGAATGCCGTCAGCTATGGCTACACCTTC.